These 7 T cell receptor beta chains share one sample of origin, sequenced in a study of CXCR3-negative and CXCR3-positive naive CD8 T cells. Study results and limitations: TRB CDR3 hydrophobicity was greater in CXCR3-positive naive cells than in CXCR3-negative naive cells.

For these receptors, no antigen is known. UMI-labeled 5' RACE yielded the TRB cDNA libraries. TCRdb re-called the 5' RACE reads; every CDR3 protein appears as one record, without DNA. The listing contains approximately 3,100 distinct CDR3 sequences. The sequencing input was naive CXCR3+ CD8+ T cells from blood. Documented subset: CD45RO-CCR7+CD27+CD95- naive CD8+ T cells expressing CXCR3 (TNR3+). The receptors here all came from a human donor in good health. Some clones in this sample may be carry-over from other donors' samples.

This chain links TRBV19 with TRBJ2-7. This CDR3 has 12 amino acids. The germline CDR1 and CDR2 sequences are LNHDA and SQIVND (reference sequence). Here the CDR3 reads CASSIPSYEQYF.

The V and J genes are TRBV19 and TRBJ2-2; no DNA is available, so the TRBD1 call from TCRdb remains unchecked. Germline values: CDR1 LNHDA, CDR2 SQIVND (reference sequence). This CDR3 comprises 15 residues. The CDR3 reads CASSRGPANTGELFF. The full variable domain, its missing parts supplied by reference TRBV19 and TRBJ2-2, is DGGITQSPKYLFRKEGQNVTLSCEQNLNHDAMYWYRQDPGQGLRLIYYSQIVNDFQKGDIAEGYSVSREKKESFPLTVTSAQKNPTAFYLCASSRGPANTGELFFGEGSRLTVL.

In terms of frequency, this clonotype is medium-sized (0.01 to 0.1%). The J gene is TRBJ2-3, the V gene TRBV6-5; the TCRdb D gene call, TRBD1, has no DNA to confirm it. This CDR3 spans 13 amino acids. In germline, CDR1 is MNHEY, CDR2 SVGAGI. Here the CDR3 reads CASSGWTGDTQYF.

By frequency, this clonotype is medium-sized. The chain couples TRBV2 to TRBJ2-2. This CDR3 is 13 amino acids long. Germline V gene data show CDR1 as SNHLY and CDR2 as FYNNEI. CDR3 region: CASSDSPTGELFF.

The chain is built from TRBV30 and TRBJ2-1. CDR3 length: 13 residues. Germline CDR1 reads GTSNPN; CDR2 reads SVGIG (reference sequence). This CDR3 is CAWSVGSAGEQFF.

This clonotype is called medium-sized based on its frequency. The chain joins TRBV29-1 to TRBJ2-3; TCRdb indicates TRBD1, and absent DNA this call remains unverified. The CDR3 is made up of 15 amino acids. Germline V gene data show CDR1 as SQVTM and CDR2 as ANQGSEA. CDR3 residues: CSVEDQGADTDTQYF.

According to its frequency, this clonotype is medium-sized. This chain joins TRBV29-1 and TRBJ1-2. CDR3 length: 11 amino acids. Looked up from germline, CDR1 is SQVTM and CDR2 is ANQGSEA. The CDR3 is CSVRNGYGYTF.